This T cell receptor beta chain was sequenced in a study of T cell repertoires in cytomegalovirus infection. Study-wide context: Well-studied HLA-B-restricted CMV epitopes were used in the study alongside recently identified HLA-C-restricted ones.

MiXCR was run by TCRdb on the reads, yielding one entry per CDR3 protein. The table records about 360,000 distinct CDR3 sequences, just under 35% of them present only once. This clonotype was seen at least ten times. The antigen remains unidentified. The CDR3 extends over 14 amino acids. The germline V gene encodes CDR1 SGHTA and CDR2 FQGNSA. V was trimmed by 1 base and J by 7 bases, leaving 11 bases between them. This sample comprised cultured PBMCs, obtained from culture after CMV antigen stimulation. The V call is TRBV7-2, the J call TRBJ2-1, with unresolved D. The clonotype originates from a human donor in good health (CMV status not recorded). Some clones in this sample may be carry-over from other donors' samples. The DNA of the CDR3 is TGTGCCAGCAGCTTAGATCCGGGTTTAAATGAGCAGTTCTTC. It codes for CASSLDPGLNEQFF.